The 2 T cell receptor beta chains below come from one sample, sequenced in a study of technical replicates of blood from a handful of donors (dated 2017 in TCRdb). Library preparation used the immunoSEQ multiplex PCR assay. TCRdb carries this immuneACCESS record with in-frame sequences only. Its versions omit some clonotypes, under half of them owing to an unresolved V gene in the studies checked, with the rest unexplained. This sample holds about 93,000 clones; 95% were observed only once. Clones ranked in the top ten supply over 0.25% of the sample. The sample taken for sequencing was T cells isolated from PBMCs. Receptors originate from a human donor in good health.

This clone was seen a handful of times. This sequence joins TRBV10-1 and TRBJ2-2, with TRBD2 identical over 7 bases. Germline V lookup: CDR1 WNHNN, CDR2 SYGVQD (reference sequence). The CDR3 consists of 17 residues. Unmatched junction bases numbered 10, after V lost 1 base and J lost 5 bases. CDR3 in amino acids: CASSELGGGPVTGELFF. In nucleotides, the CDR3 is TGCGCCAGCAGTGAGTTGGGGGGAGGGCCGGTGACCGGGGAGCTGTTTTTT.

The CDR3 DNA reads TGTGCCAGTAGCCTTCCGGGACAGGTGATAACAAGAGGAAACACCATATATTTT. It is translated as CASSLPGQVITRGNTIYF. V usage is TRBV19 and J usage is TRBJ1-3; 8 nucleotides align to TRBD1. This CDR3 has 18 amino acids. V lost 6 bases, J lost 4 bases, and 17 bases stayed unmatched. CDR1 LNHDA and CDR2 SQIVND come from the germline V gene (reference sequence).